This T cell receptor beta chain was profiled in a study of sequential checkpoint blockade in melanoma. Overall study context: Arm A got nivolumab then ipilimumab; arm B the reverse, 1:1. After both sequences, patients received maintenance nivolumab.

V lost 0 bases and J lost 7, with 12 bases in between. Germline V gives CDR1 MGHRA, CDR2 YSYEKL. The length of the CDR3 is 14 residues. The treatment is: randomized to nivolumab then ipilimumab (arm A) or the reverse (arm B). No patient had prior DNA-damaging chemotherapy. PBMC sorting kept live CD3+CD8+ cells without CD19 or CD56. The table came from immunoSEQ multiplex PCR; TCRdb's copy has only in-frame clones and leaves some out. The sample has some 10,000 clones, 75% seen once. The TCR originated in a human donor with melanoma. The V and J genes are TRBV4-1 and TRBJ2-5, with D perhaps TRBD1 (5 bases). The source material was CD8+ T cells sorted from blood (inferred from file names), sampled from a patient given nivolumab and ipilimumab in sequence. The CDR3 protein is CASSQDLGQGTQYF. The CDR3 DNA reads as TGCGCCAGCAGCCAAGACCTCGGCCAGGGGACCCAGTACTTC.